One and the same sample provided the 22 T cell receptor gamma chains below, sequenced in a study of gamma-delta chains in newborns, infants, children. TCRdb reapplied CATT to the reads. The table records 3,000 to 4,000 gamma-chain clones, roughly 60% of them present only once. Sequenced material: blood. Source of these receptors: a child who was a newborn, infant or young child, either healthy, febrile or measles-vaccinated (not recorded which).

Concerning this clone: At one of its ends the junction is not consistent with the germline gene, which may arise from a read error. The V and J genes are TRGV9 and TRGJP. Since TCRdb gives no J gene, matching the DNA to germline was used here to assign it. The germline CDR1 and CDR2 sequences are GITISATS and ISYDGTV (reference sequence). The CDR3 totals 14 residues. The CDR3 coding sequence is TGTGCCTCGTGGGAGGAGTTGGGCAAAAAAATCAAGGTATTT. Protein: CASWEELGKKIKVF.

By sample fraction, this clone is large. Other DNA sequences in the sample encode the same CDR3. The chain employs TRGV9 and TRGJP. The J gene is not listed in TCRdb, so it was assigned here from a DNA match to germline. The CDR3 totals 15 residues. After removal of 0 bases from V and 7 bases from J, the junction contained 0 bases not matched to a gene. The germline V gene encodes CDR1 GITISATS and CDR2 ISYDGTV (reference sequence). CDR3 nucleotide sequence: TGTGCCTTGTGGGAGGTGGAGTTGGGCAAAAAAATCAAGGTATTT. It is translated as CALWEVELGKKIKVF.

The chain employs TRGV5 and TRGJ1 or TRGJ2. TCRdb gives no J gene; it was assigned here by matching the DNA to germline. V was clipped by 8 bases and J by 0 bases; unmatched bases: 7. The germline CDR1 and CDR2 sequences are VINAFY and YDVSNSKD. This CDR3 spans 13 amino acids. The DNA for the CDR3 is TGTGCCACCTCTTTCGTGAATTATTATAAGAAACTCTTT. It is translated as CATSFVNYYKKLF.

This clone was seen a handful of times. This rearrangement joins TRGV9 to TRGJP. The J gene was missing in TCRdb and was found by matching the end of the DNA to germline. This CDR3 contains 15 residues. The junction had 4 bases not matched to a gene; V was cut back by 2 bases and J by 9 bases. Germline lookup yields CDR1 GITISATS and CDR2 ISYDGTV (reference sequence). CDR3 residues: CALWEEGLGKKIKVF. The CDR3 DNA reads as TGTGCCTTGTGGGAGGAAGGGTTGGGCAAAAAAATCAAGGTATTT.

In this sample, this clone turned up a few times. This chain uses TRGV3 with TRGJ1 or TRGJ2. Losses at the gene ends were 8 bases for V and 1 base for J; bases not matched to a gene: 5. This CDR3 comprises 12 residues. From germline, CDR1 is VTNTFY and CDR2 YDVSTARD (reference sequence). The CDR3 sequence is CATFINYYKKLF. CDR3 in DNA: TGTGCCACCTTCATTAATTATTATAAGAAACTCTTT.

This clone rates as large. CDR3 protein: CALWEGQLGKKIKVF. The CDR3 bases are TGTGCCTTGTGGGAGGGCCAGTTGGGCAAAAAAATCAAGGTATTT. This chain joins TRGV9 and TRGJP. The length of the CDR3 is 15 residues. V was clipped by 2 bases and J by 8 bases; unmatched bases: 3. Germline V gene lookup returns CDR1 GITISATS and CDR2 ISYDGTV (reference sequence).

About this clone itself: With a much larger clone just one base away, this may be a read error. The rearrangement joins TRGV9 to TRGJ1 or TRGJ2. TCRdb records no J gene; here it was assigned by comparing the DNA to germline. Germline CDR1 GITISATS, CDR2 ISYDGTV (reference sequence). This CDR3 has 13 residues. CDR3 DNA sequence: TGTGCCTTGTGGGAGAAGAATTATCATAAGAAACTCTTT. This sequence encodes CALWEKNYHKKLF.

Concerning this clone itself: The sample contains more than one DNA sequence encoding this CDR3. The rearrangement uses TRGV9 and TRGJP. TCRdb gives no J gene; it was assigned here by matching the DNA to germline. CDR1 GITISATS and CDR2 ISYDGTV come from the germline V gene (reference sequence). J gave up 4 bases and V 1 base, and 10 bases lay outside the gene matches. CDR3 length equals 19 residues. CDR3 sequence (DNA): TGTGCCTTGTGGGAGGTACCAGAGACACAAGAGTTGGGCAAAAAAATCAAGGTATTT. It encodes CALWEVPETQELGKKIKVF.

This rearrangement joins TRGV2 to TRGJ1 or TRGJ2. No J gene is reported in TCRdb; it was inferred here by comparing the DNA with germline. The CDR3 runs to 12 residues. V gave up 0 bases and J gave up 9 bases; unmatched junction bases: 5. The germline CDR1 and CDR2 sequences are EGSNGY and YDSYNSKV. The CDR3 DNA is TGTGCCACCTGGGACGGGGTCATTAAGAAACTCTTT. As protein: CATWDGVIKKLF.

V gene TRGV4 combines with J gene TRGJ1 or TRGJ2. As TCRdb names no J gene, one was assigned here on the basis of a DNA match to germline. V was clipped by 4 bases and J by 2 bases; unmatched bases: 2. The length of the CDR3 is 12 residues. Germline V gives CDR1 EGSTGY, CDR2 YDSYTSSV. CDR3 residues: CATWEDYYKKLF. The CDR3, as DNA: TGTGCCACCTGGGAGGATTATTATAAGAAACTCTTT.

The chain couples TRGV9 to TRGJ1 or TRGJ2. TCRdb gives no J gene; it was assigned here by matching the DNA to germline. J lost 7 bases, V lost 6 bases, and 15 bases had no gene match. Germline assignment: CDR1 GITISATS and CDR2 ISYDGTV (reference sequence). The CDR3 is 14 residues long. The CDR3 protein is CALWKARSGYKKLF. CDR3 nucleotides: TGTGCCTTGTGGAAGGCCCGAAGTGGGTATAAGAAACTCTTT.

The chain links TRGV2 to TRGJP1. The J gene was not available in TCRdb and was assigned here by matching the DNA to germline segments. This CDR3 spans 14 amino acids. After removal of 0 bases from V and 6 bases from J, the junction contained 4 bases not matched to a gene. Germline V gives CDR1 EGSNGY, CDR2 YDSYNSKV. CDR3 loop: CATWDGRAGWFKIF. The CDR3 DNA sequence: TGTGCCACCTGGGACGGGAGGGCTGGTTGGTTCAAGATATTT.

With regard to this clone: Other DNA variants within this sample encode the same CDR3. The genes are TRGV2 and TRGJ1 or TRGJ2. TCRdb records no J gene; here it was assigned by comparing the DNA to germline. This CDR3 is 11 amino acids long. The V gene end was trimmed by 0 bases and the J gene end by 12 bases; junction bases not matched to a gene: 5. Germline V gives CDR1 EGSNGY, CDR2 YDSYNSKV. The CDR3 nucleotides read TGTGCCACCTGGGACGGGCGCAGGAAACTCTTT. It encodes CATWDGRRKLF.

The J gene was not called, though the V gene is TRGV8. From germline, CDR1 is VENAVY and CDR2 YDSYNSRV. This CDR3 is built from 11 residues. The CDR3 DNA reads TGTGCCACCTGGTCCCGTTGGTTAAAGATATTT. This translates into CATWSRWLKIF.

This clone was observed a few times. The chain couples TRGV9 to TRGJ1 or TRGJ2. The J gene, absent from TCRdb, was called here by matching the DNA to germline. The trim removed 1 base at V and 10 bases at J, leaving 13 bases unmatched. Per the germline V gene, CDR1 is GITISATS and CDR2 is ISYDGTV (reference sequence). CDR3 length: 14 amino acids. The CDR3 reads CALWEVRGGKKKLF. As DNA, the CDR3 is TGTGCCTTGTGGGAGGTCCGAGGGGGAAAGAAGAAACTCTTT.

This clone has just a few counts. The chain recombines TRGV2 with TRGJ1 or TRGJ2. The J gene, left out of TCRdb, was set here by checking the DNA against germline. The germline gives CDR1 EGSNGY, CDR2 YDSYNSKV. With 5 bases clipped from V and 3 bases from J, the junction kept 1 base outside the gene matches. The CDR3 runs to 11 residues. The CDR3 loop reads CATWGYYKKLF. As DNA, the CDR3 is TGTGCCACCTGGGGTTATTATAAGAAACTCTTT.

This clone occurred a few times. V is TRGV9 and J is TRGJP. Since TCRdb gives no J gene, matching the DNA to germline was used here to assign it. The germline V gene encodes CDR1 GITISATS and CDR2 ISYDGTV (reference sequence). Germline trimming cut 1 base from V and 3 bases from J; bases unmatched to any gene: 9. The CDR3 covers 19 residues. In DNA, the CDR3 is TGTGCCTTGTGGGAGGTTACCCAGAAGCAAGAGTTGGGCAAAAAAATCAAGGTATTT. Residues: CALWEVTQKQELGKKIKVF.

The chain employs TRGV5 and TRGJ1 or TRGJ2. Germline CDR1 reads VINAFY; CDR2 reads YDVSNSKD. The junction had 5 bases not matched to a gene; V was cut back by 0 bases and J by 12 bases. CDR3 length: 11 residues. Here the CDR3 DNA reads TGTGCCACCTGGGACAGGCGACCGAAACTCTTT. Its protein product is CATWDRRPKLF.

The chain joins TRGV8 to TRGJ1 or TRGJ2. TCRdb lists no J gene, so it was determined here by aligning the DNA to germline. The germline V gene encodes CDR1 VENAVY and CDR2 YDSYNSRV. CDR3 length: 12 residues. V dropped 5 bases and J dropped 4; count of bases not matched to a gene: 5. The CDR3: CATWVLYYKKLF. The DNA of the CDR3 is TGTGCCACCTGGGTGCTGTATTATAAGAAACTCTTT.

The J gene is TRGJP2, the V gene TRGV8. Since TCRdb gives no J gene, matching the DNA to germline was used here to assign it. With 4 bases clipped from V and 2 bases from J, the junction kept 10 bases outside the gene matches. CDR3 size: 16 residues. Germline V gene data show CDR1 as VENAVY and CDR2 as YDSYNSRV. CDR3 sequence reads: CATWDRWESSDWIKTF. CDR3 in DNA: TGTGCCACCTGGGACCGATGGGAGAGTAGTGATTGGATCAAGACGTTT.

To note about this clone: Different DNA sequences within this sample yield the same CDR3. The gene calls are TRGV9 and TRGJ1 or TRGJ2. TCRdb gives no J gene; it was assigned here by matching the DNA to germline. The CDR3 totals 13 residues. Germline V gene sequence: CDR1 GITISATS, CDR2 ISYDGTV (reference sequence). Trimming removed 2 bases from V and 0 bases from J; junction bases left unmatched: 1. CDR3 nucleotide sequence: TGTGCCTTGTGGGAGGCGAATTATTATAAGAAACTCTTT. It specifies CALWEANYYKKLF.

With respect to this clone: Other DNA sequences in the same sample also yield this CDR3. The chain couples TRGV2 to TRGJ1 or TRGJ2. As TCRdb names no J gene, one was assigned here on the basis of a DNA match to germline. Germline V gene lookup returns CDR1 EGSNGY and CDR2 YDSYNSKV. The length of the CDR3 is 11 residues. After removal of 0 bases from V and 12 bases from J, the junction contained 5 bases not matched to a gene. The CDR3 reads CATWDGLGKLF. CDR3 in DNA: TGTGCCACCTGGGACGGGCTCGGGAAACTCTTT.